Listed here are 31 T cell receptor beta chains from one sample, sequenced in a study of cytotoxic CD8 clonotypes in ibrutinib-treated CLL. TCRdb's copy holds only in-frame clones and misses some; the assay was immunoSEQ multiplex PCR. Of 150,000 or so clones listed, about 78% were seen once; the top ten hold approximately 5.1%. This specimen was PBMCs, taken after 24 months of ibrutinib treatment. Receptor source: a human donor with chronic lymphocytic leukemia.

Many counts were recorded for this clone. The chain links TRBV4-1 to TRBJ2-3, with D perhaps TRBD1 (5 bases). The germline gives CDR1 MGHRA, CDR2 YSYEKL. This CDR3 is built from 13 residues. Trimming removed 0 bases at V and 6 bases at J, with 7 bases between. The CDR3 nucleotides are TGCGCCAGCAGCCAAGAAGCAGGGGATACGCAGTATTTT. It encodes CASSQEAGDTQYF.

V is TRBV7-8 and J is TRBJ1-4; the D gene is possibly TRBD1 (5 bases). Germline CDR1 SGHVS, CDR2 FQNEAQ. The CDR3 loop spans 15 amino acids. V lost 1 base, J lost 5 bases, and 11 bases lay in between. CDR3 region: CASSLGGGWNEKLFF. CDR3 sequence (DNA): TGTGCCAGCAGCTTAGGTGGGGGATGGAATGAAAAACTGTTTTTT.

The V gene is TRBV7-3, the J gene TRBJ1-2; D not resolved. From germline, CDR1 is SGHTA and CDR2 FQGTGA. Trimming cost V 5 bases and J 8 bases, with 15 bases left between them. CDR3 length: 13 residues. The CDR3 spells CASSQGRLKGYTF. CDR3 nucleotide sequence: TGTGCCAGCAGCCAAGGGCGGTTGAAGGGCTACACCTTC.

The V gene is TRBV27, the J gene TRBJ1-5; no firm D call. In germline, CDR1 is MNHEY, CDR2 SMNVEV (reference sequence). V lost 2 bases, J lost 0 bases, and 8 bases lay in between. This CDR3 spans 15 amino acids. The CDR3 protein is CASSLNGLSNQPQHF. The CDR3 nucleotides read TGTGCCAGCAGTTTAAACGGACTTAGCAATCAGCCCCAGCATTTT.

This clone was counted between two and nine times. This chain's CDR3 is CASRRQEDSGNTIYF. The CDR3 DNA reads as TGCGCCAGCAGGAGACAGGAAGACTCTGGAAACACCATATATTTT. V is TRBV10-1 and J is TRBJ1-3; perhaps TRBD1 as D (6 bases). The CDR3 length is 15 residues. Germline CDR1 reads WNHNN; CDR2 reads SYGVQD (reference sequence). Trimming left V 6 bases short and J 0 bases short, with 12 bases between.

The chain joins TRBV30 to TRBJ2-3; 10 bases map to TRBD2. Germline V gene sequence: CDR1 GTSNPN, CDR2 SVGIG (reference sequence). The CDR3 runs to 15 residues. Unmatched junction bases numbered 4, after V lost 2 bases and J lost 2 bases. The CDR3 loop reads CAWSRSGGVTDTQYF. The CDR3 DNA follows: TGTGCCTGGAGTAGAAGCGGGGGGGTCACAGATACGCAGTATTTT.

Of note for this clone: An end of the junction does not agree with germline; a read error may underlie this. The chain joins TRBV7-9 to TRBJ2-1; TRBD2 is a possible D gene (7 bases). This CDR3 comprises 15 residues. The germline CDR1 and CDR2 sequences are SEHNR and FQNEAQ (reference sequence). The CDR3 DNA is TGTGCCGGCAGGGGCGGGGGAGGATCCTACAATGAGCAGTTCTTC. Amino acids: CAGRGGGGSYNEQFF.

The CDR3 loop is CASSLAGGTARGQPQHF. The CDR3 DNA reads TGTGCCAGCAGCTTAGCTGGCGGGACGGCTCGAGGGCAGCCCCAGCATTTT. The chain employs TRBV7-8 and TRBJ1-5; D is possibly TRBD1 (5 bases). The CDR3 has 17 residues. Trimming shortened V by 0 bases and J by 7 bases, and 19 bases separated the two germline ends. CDR1 SGHVS and CDR2 FQNEAQ come from the germline V gene.

At least ten counts were recorded for this clone. The rearrangement uses TRBV4-2 and TRBJ2-1, with a tentative D call TRBD2 (6 bases). Trimming removed 4 bases from V and 15 bases from J, with 19 bases in between. The germline gives CDR1 LGHNA, CDR2 YNFKEQ. The CDR3 runs 13 residues. The CDR3 loop is CASSLLRGVGLFF. DNA for the CDR3: TGTGCCAGCAGCCTTCTGCGGGGCGTGGGTTTGTTCTTC.

The chain joins TRBV28 to TRBJ2-7; D may be TRBD2 (6 bases). CDR1 is MDHEN and CDR2 is SYDVKM in the germline V gene. V lost 3 bases to trimming and J lost 0 bases, with 12 bases between them. CDR3 length equals 15 residues. CDR3 protein: CASSFLDGSSYEQYF. The DNA of the CDR3 is TGTGCCAGCAGTTTCCTGGACGGGAGCTCCTACGAGCAGTACTTC. The full variable domain, in which reference TRBV28 and TRBJ2-7 provide the parts outside the CDR3, is DVKVTQSSRYLVKRTGEKVFLECVQDMDHENMFWYRQDPGLGLRLIYFSYDVKMKEKGDIPEGYSVSREKKERFSLILESASTNQTSMYLCASSFLDGSSYEQYFGPGTRLTVT.

The genes are TRBV10-3 and TRBJ1-2; 7 positions agree with TRBD1. In germline, CDR1 is ENHRY, CDR2 SYGVKD. Losses at the gene ends were 3 bases for V and 4 bases for J; bases not matched to a gene: 8. CDR3 length equals 15 residues. The CDR3 DNA follows: TGTGCCATCAGTGATGGGGGACAGAGGCCCTATGGCTACACCTTC. It codes for CAISDGGQRPYGYTF.

V usage is TRBV2 and J usage is TRBJ2-3; TRBD2 matches at 14 bases. Looked up from germline, CDR1 is SNHLY and CDR2 is FYNNEI. This CDR3 has 16 amino acids. The J segment lost 6 bases and the V segment lost 6 bases, leaving 8 bases of the junction unmatched. Here the CDR3 reads CASSKTSGRAGDTQYF. In nucleotides, the CDR3 is TGTGCCAGCAGCAAGACTAGCGGGAGGGCCGGGGATACGCAGTATTTT.

This chain joins TRBV4-2 and TRBJ2-2; 8 bases line up with TRBD2. This CDR3 contains 15 residues. CDR1 and CDR2 (germline): LGHNA, YNFKEQ. The CDR3 sequence: CGASSQAGDTGELFF. In nucleotides, the CDR3 is TGTGGTGCCAGCAGCCAAGCGGGGGACACCGGGGAGCTGTTTTTT.

The rearrangement uses TRBV6-5 and TRBJ2-1; the match to TRBD2 covers 7 bases. V trimming: 2 bases; J trimming: 8 bases; junction bases outside the gene matches: 6. Germline-derived CDR1 and CDR2 are MNHEY and SVGAGI. This CDR3 is built from 14 residues. CDR3 in amino acids: CASSYPSSGDEQFF. CDR3 nucleotide sequence: TGTGCCAGCAGTTACCCCTCTAGCGGTGATGAGCAGTTCTTC.

This chain joins TRBV2 and TRBJ1-1; 10 bases map to TRBD1. Trimming at V came to 6 bases and at J to 0 bases, leaving 1 base not matched to a gene. Germline loops: CDR1 SNHLY, CDR2 FYNNEI. The CDR3 length is 14 residues. CDR3 region: CASRGQGMNTEAFF. The CDR3 DNA follows: TGTGCCAGCAGGGGACAGGGGATGAACACTGAAGCTTTCTTT.

The V and J genes are TRBV5-6 and TRBJ2-4; tentatively, D is TRBD2 (5 bases). Germline lookup yields CDR1 SGHDT and CDR2 YYEEEE. The V and J ends lost 4 bases and 0 bases respectively, with 8 bases between them. This CDR3 has 14 residues. The CDR3 region is CASSPTRAKNIQYF. The CDR3 DNA sequence: TGTGCCAGCAGCCCCACTAGAGCCAAAAACATTCAGTACTTC.

The V gene is TRBV6-5, the J gene TRBJ2-7; D remains unclear. V lost 0 bases to trimming and J lost 0 bases, with 6 bases between them. CDR1 is MNHEY and CDR2 is SVGAGI in the germline V gene. The CDR3 contains 14 residues. The CDR3, as DNA: TGTGCCAGCAGTTACTCGCGGAACTCCTACGAGCAGTACTTC. Translated, it gives CASSYSRNSYEQYF.

The genes are TRBV7-6 and TRBJ1-1, with a tentative D call TRBD1 (5 bases). With 3 bases removed from V and 5 bases from J, the gap between germline ends came to 10 bases. The CDR3 is 13 residues long. Germline V gene sequence: CDR1 SGHVS, CDR2 FNYEAQ. The CDR3 DNA follows: TGTGCCAGCAGCTTGGGGGGGACGACTGAAGCTTTCTTT. Translating gives CASSLGGTTEAFF.

V and J are TRBV10-3 and TRBJ2-1; D is unclear. Trimming pared 6 bases from V and 8 bases from J, leaving 11 bases between. The CDR3 has 12 residues. The germline gives CDR1 ENHRY, CDR2 SYGVKD. CDR3 sequence: CAISKTGDEQFF. Written as DNA, the CDR3 is TGTGCCATCAGCAAGACTGGGGATGAGCAGTTCTTC.

The V and J genes are TRBV11-2 and TRBJ2-5; TRBD2 matches at 8 bases. The CDR3 has 16 residues. Germline V gene data show CDR1 as SGHAT and CDR2 as FQNNGV. Losses at the gene ends were 1 base for V and 0 bases for J; bases not matched to a gene: 4. Here the CDR3 DNA reads TGTGCCAGCAGCTTAGGATCAGCGGGGGACCAAGAGACCCAGTACTTC. It encodes CASSLGSAGDQETQYF.

This chain joins TRBV11-3 and TRBJ2-1; 10 bases fit TRBD2. Germline CDR1 and CDR2: SGHNT and YENEEA. With 8 bases clipped from V and 7 bases from J, the junction kept 5 bases outside the gene matches. The CDR3 loop spans 13 amino acids. The DNA for the CDR3 is TGTGCCAGCCCCTCGACTAGCGGGAATGAGCAGTTCTTC. Its translation: CASPSTSGNEQFF.

J is TRBJ2-1 and V is TRBV18, with 7 bases identical to TRBD2. The trim removed 3 bases at V and 4 bases at J, leaving 9 bases unmatched. Germline CDR1 reads KGHSH; CDR2 reads LQKENI. The CDR3 is 16 residues long. DNA for the CDR3: TGTGCCAGCTCACCTGTCGGGGGGACGGGTTACAATGAGCAGTTCTTC. Amino acid sequence: CASSPVGGTGYNEQFF.

This chain links TRBV5-1 with TRBJ1-2; D is ambiguous. Germline CDR1 SGHRS, CDR2 YFSETQ. Deletions cut 0 bases from V and 7 bases from J, with 10 bases between. This CDR3 has 13 amino acids. The CDR3 loop reads CASSLVEGFGYTF. DNA of the CDR3: TGCGCCAGCAGCTTGGTCGAGGGTTTTGGCTACACCTTC. The full variable domain, completed using reference TRBV5-1 and TRBJ1-2, is KAGVTQTPRYLIKTRGQQVTLSCSPISGHRSVSWYQQTPGQGLQFLFEYFSETQRNKGNFPGRFSGRQFSNSRSEMNVSTLELGDSALYLCASSLVEGFGYTFGSGTRLTVV.

The genes are TRBV28 and TRBJ1-2; D is unclear. The V end was cut by 7 bases, the J end by 5 bases, with 8 bases between. Germline V gene lookup returns CDR1 MDHEN and CDR2 SYDVKM. There are 11 residues in the CDR3. CDR3 DNA: TGTGCCAGCACCTATCAGTATGGCTACACCTTC. It is translated as CASTYQYGYTF.

The rearrangement links TRBV28 to TRBJ2-5; TRBD2 matches 14 bases. J was trimmed by 4 bases and V by 8 bases; bases with no gene match: 12. CDR3 length: 17 amino acids. Germline values: CDR1 MDHEN, CDR2 SYDVKM. In DNA, the CDR3 is TGTGCCAGCCTTAACGCCGGGACTAGCGGGGGTGGAGAGACCCAGTACTTC. It translates to CASLNAGTSGGGETQYF.

V and J are TRBV11-1 and TRBJ2-1; 8 bases line up with TRBD2. With V trimmed by 5 bases and J by 3 bases, 3 bases remained unmatched. Germline V gene data show CDR1 as SGHAT and CDR2 as FQDESV (reference sequence). The CDR3 extends over 14 amino acids. In DNA, the CDR3 is TGTGCCAGCAGCCCCGGGACTAGCTACAATGAGCAGTTCTTC. Translated, it gives CASSPGTSYNEQFF.

The chain has TRBV18 and TRBJ2-5; no firm D call. V lost 3 bases to trimming and J lost 1 base, with 9 bases between them. From germline, CDR1 is KGHSH and CDR2 LQKENI. The length of the CDR3 is 14 residues. The CDR3 spells CASSPPTVQETQYF. The CDR3 DNA reads TGTGCCAGCTCACCTCCAACGGTCCAAGAGACCCAGTACTTC.

About this clone: Other DNA sequences in the same sample also yield this CDR3. The rearrangement uses TRBV9 and TRBJ2-1; the match to TRBD2 covers 7 bases. CDR1 is SGDLS and CDR2 is YYNGEE in the germline V gene. The J segment lost 2 bases and the V segment lost 0 bases, leaving 2 bases of the junction unmatched. This CDR3 region has 15 residues. The CDR3, as DNA: TGTGCCAGCAGCGTAGCGGGAGGAACCTACAATGAGCAGTTCTTC. Protein: CASSVAGGTYNEQFF.

The chain has TRBV9 and TRBJ2-1, with a tentative D call TRBD1 (5 bases). The V gene's germline CDR1 is SGDLS and CDR2 YYNGEE. V was pared by 3 bases and J by 9 bases, with 16 bases between. The CDR3 is made up of 14 amino acids. The CDR3 DNA follows: TGTGCCAGCAGCGATCAGGGTTCCCGAACTGAGCAGTTCTTC. It encodes CASSDQGSRTEQFF.

The CDR3 is CASRYHNEQFF. The DNA for the CDR3 is TGTGCCAGCAGATACCACAATGAGCAGTTCTTC. The chain links TRBV6-5 to TRBJ2-1; D unclear. Trimming removed 6 bases at V and 5 bases at J, with 5 bases between. From germline, CDR1 is MNHEY and CDR2 SVGAGI. The CDR3 contains 11 residues.

The gene calls are TRBV6-6 and TRBJ2-5, with a possible D match to TRBD2 (6 bases). V was cut by 2 bases and J by 2 bases, with 9 bases left in between. CDR1 is MNHNY, CDR2 SVGAGI, per germline (reference sequence). This CDR3 is 14 amino acids long. The CDR3 sequence is CASSYPGEQETQYF. CDR3 nucleotides: TGTGCCAGCAGTTACCCGGGGGAACAAGAGACCCAGTACTTC.